This TCR beta chain was identified during a study of shared clonotypes between healthy human individuals. The CDR3 is 17 residues long. V was clipped by 0 bases and J by 4 bases, with 16 bases between them. Germline CDR1 is SGHAT and CDR2 is FQDESV (reference sequence). Only in-frame clones appear in the TCRdb table, and some are missing; sequencing was by immunoSEQ multiplex PCR. The sample contains some 470,000 clones, around 78% of which appear only once. Samples left unsorted employed around 92 million PBMCs for genomic DNA. The rearrangement links TRBV11-1 to TRBJ2-1; D might be TRBD1 (6 bases). The clonotype originates from a woman in her forties in good health. Some clones in this sample may be carry-over from other donors' samples. Sequencing used PBMCs. CDR3 protein: CASSLASQGRPYNEQFF. The CDR3 DNA is TGTGCCAGCAGCTTAGCGTCCCAGGGGAGACCATACAATGAGCAGTTCTTC.